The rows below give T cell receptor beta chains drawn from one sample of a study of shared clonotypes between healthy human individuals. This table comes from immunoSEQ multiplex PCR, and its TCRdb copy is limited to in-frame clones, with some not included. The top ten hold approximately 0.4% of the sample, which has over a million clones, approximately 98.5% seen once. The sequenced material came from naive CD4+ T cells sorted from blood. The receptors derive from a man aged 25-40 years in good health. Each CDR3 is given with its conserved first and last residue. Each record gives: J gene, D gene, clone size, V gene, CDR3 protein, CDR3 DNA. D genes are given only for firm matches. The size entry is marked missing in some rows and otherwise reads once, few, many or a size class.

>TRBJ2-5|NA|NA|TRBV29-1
CSSIGGEETQYF
TGCAGCTCAATCGGGGGAGAAGAGACCCAGTACTTC
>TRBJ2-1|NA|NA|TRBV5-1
CATNEAGSYNEQFF
TGCGCCACCAATGAAGCAGGGTCCTACAATGAGCAGTTCTTC
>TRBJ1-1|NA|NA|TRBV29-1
CSVGSVHAEAFF
TGCAGCGTTGGTTCAGTTCACGCCGAAGCTTTCTTT
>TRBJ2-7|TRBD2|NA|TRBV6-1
CASSSGGTLYEQYF
TGTGCCAGCAGTTCGGGGGGGACCCTCTACGAGCAGTACTTC
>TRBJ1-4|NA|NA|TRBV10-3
CAISESLQGNEKLFF
TGTGCCATCAGTGAGTCACTGCAGGGTAATGAAAAACTGTTTTTT
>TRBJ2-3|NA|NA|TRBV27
CASSLRARTDTQYF
TGTGCCAGCAGTTTACGGGCGCGTACAGATACGCAGTATTTT
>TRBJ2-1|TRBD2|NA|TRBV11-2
CASSLISGTYNEQFF
TGTGCCAGCAGCTTAATTAGCGGGACCTACAATGAGCAGTTCTTC
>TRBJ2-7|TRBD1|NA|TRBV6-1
CASKGTGGQYEQYF
TGTGCCAGCAAGGGGACAGGGGGTCAGTACGAGCAGTACTTC
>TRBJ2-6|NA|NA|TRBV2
CASRRIGGTPSSGANVLTF
TGTGCCAGCAGAAGGATCGGGGGAACCCCTAGCTCTGGGGCCAACGTCCTGACTTTC
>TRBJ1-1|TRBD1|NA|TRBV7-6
CASSLGQLNTEAFF
TGTGCCAGCAGCTTGGGACAGTTGAACACTGAAGCTTTCTTT
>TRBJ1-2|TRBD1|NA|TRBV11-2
CASSPDRGDYGYTF
TGTGCCAGCAGCCCGGACAGGGGTGACTATGGCTACACCTTC
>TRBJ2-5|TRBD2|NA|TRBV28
CASSFGAGLQETQYF
TGTGCCAGCAGTTTTGGAGCGGGGTTGCAAGAGACCCAGTACTTC
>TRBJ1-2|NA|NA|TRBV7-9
CASSSNYRRHYGYTF
TGTGCCAGCAGCTCCAATTACAGGAGACACTATGGCTACACCTTC
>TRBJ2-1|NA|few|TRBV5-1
CASSLDAPSLNEQFF
TGCGCCAGCAGCTTGGATGCGCCCTCGCTGAATGAGCAGTTCTTC
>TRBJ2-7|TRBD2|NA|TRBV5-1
CASSLQLAGVLYEQYF
TGCGCCAGCAGCCTACAACTAGCGGGAGTACTCTACGAGCAGTACTTC
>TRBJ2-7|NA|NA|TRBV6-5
CASSYTIWRGQQYF
TGTGCCAGCAGTTACACAATCTGGAGGGGCCAGCAGTACTTC
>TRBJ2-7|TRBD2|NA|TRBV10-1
CASSESLAGNNEQYF
TGCGCCAGCAGTGAGTCACTAGCGGGTAACAACGAGCAGTACTTC
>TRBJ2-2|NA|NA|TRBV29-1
CSVERGGATGELFF
TGCAGCGTTGAAAGGGGGGGCGCAACCGGGGAGCTGTTTTTT
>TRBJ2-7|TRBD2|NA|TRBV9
CASSVDWRTSFEQYF
TGTGCCAGCAGCGTAGATTGGAGGACTAGTTTCGAGCAGTACTTC
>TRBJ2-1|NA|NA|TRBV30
CALETYNEQFF
TGTGCCCTGGAGACCTACAATGAGCAGTTCTTC
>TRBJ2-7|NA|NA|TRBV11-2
CASSLDLANHYEQYF
TGTGCCAGCAGCTTAGATTTAGCCAACCACTACGAGCAGTACTTC
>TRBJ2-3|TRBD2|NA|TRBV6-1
CASSTLAGGGTQYF
TGTGCCAGCTCCACACTAGCGGGAGGGGGTACGCAGTATTTT
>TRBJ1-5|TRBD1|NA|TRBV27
CASSWTGNNQPQHF
TGTGCCAGCAGCTGGACAGGGAATAACCAGCCCCAGCATTTT
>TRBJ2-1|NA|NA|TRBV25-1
CASSEFFNEQFF
TGTGCCAGCAGTGAATTCTTCAATGAGCAGTTCTTC
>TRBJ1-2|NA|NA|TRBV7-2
CASSLTGGGYGYTF
TGTGCCAGCAGCTTAACTGGGGGTGGCTATGGCTACACCTTC
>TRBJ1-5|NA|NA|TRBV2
CASSEARRALNQPQHF
TGTGCCAGCAGTGAGGCGCGGCGGGCCCTCAATCAGCCCCAGCATTTT